What follows are 10 T cell receptor beta chains derived from one specimen sequenced in a study of cytomegalovirus exposure and HLA in healthy donors. PCR primers comprised 60 Vbeta and 13 Jbeta primers. Sequenced by immunoSEQ multiplex PCR; TCRdb stores in-frame clones only, minus some. The data hold fewer than 70,000 clones, with approximately 70% observed a single time. Source material: PBMCs. These receptors all come from a male donor in good health and CMV-seropositive.

The V call is TRBV13, the J call TRBJ1-4; 8 nucleotides line up with TRBD1. In germline, CDR1 is PRHDT, CDR2 FYEKMQ (reference sequence). The trim removed 8 bases at V and 3 bases at J, leaving 14 bases unmatched. The length of the CDR3 is 17 residues. The CDR3 DNA reads TGTGCCAGCGGCTCCTCGACAGGGGAGGCTGCTAATGAAAAACTGTTTTTT. Translating gives CASGSSTGEAANEKLFF.

The genes are TRBV6-5 and TRBJ2-7, with 7 bases matching TRBD1. Germline V lookup: CDR1 MNHEY, CDR2 SVGAGI. V was clipped by 6 bases and J by 2 bases; unmatched bases: 7. CDR3 size: 14 residues. The CDR3 DNA reads as TGTGCCAGCAGCGCCTGGGACAGTACCTACGAGCAGTACTTC. This sequence encodes CASSAWDSTYEQYF.

This sequence joins TRBV5-6 and TRBJ2-1; 7 bases line up with TRBD2. The trim removed 5 bases at V and 1 base at J, leaving 6 bases unmatched. From germline, CDR1 is SGHDT and CDR2 YYEEEE. The CDR3 spans 15 residues. CDR3: CASRKRDLSYNEQFF. The CDR3 region has the DNA TGTGCCAGCAGGAAGCGGGACTTGTCCTACAATGAGCAGTTCTTC.

The gene calls are TRBV5-1 and TRBJ1-6; the match to TRBD1 covers 7 bases. The ends lost 1 base at V and 8 bases at J; junction bases unmatched: 9. Per germline, CDR1 SGHRS and CDR2 YFSETQ. The CDR3 length is 16 residues. Here the CDR3 reads CASSLTGARGHSPLHF. For the CDR3, the DNA is TGCGCCAGCAGCTTGACAGGGGCCCGAGGACATTCACCCCTCCACTTT.

This clone appeared a few times. This sequence joins TRBV4-3 and TRBJ1-1; the D is unclear. V lost 0 bases and J 8 bases, leaving 13 bases between the germline ends. This CDR3 spans 14 amino acids. Germline assignment: CDR1 LGHNA and CDR2 YSLEER. The CDR3 coding sequence is TGCGCCAGCAGCCAAGACGGGAGGGAACGGGAAGCTTTCTTT. It codes for CASSQDGREREAFF.

This chain links TRBV5-1 with TRBJ1-2; maybe TRBD1 (5 bases). There are 14 residues in the CDR3. Trimming removed 4 bases from V and 3 bases from J, with 13 bases in between. Germline CDR1 is SGHRS and CDR2 is YFSETQ. CDR3 region: CASSALGGDYGYTF. In DNA, the CDR3 is TGCGCCAGCAGCGCATTGGGGGGAGACTATGGCTACACCTTC.

The chain links TRBV6-5 to TRBJ1-2; TRBD1 might be the D (5 bases). This CDR3 contains 13 residues. Trimming left V 2 bases short and J 10 bases short, with 14 bases between. Germline CDR1 MNHEY, CDR2 SVGAGI. The DNA for the CDR3 is TGTGCCAGCAGTTACAGGGGAACGCATCTCTACACCTTC. Its translation is CASSYRGTHLYTF.

The chain recombines TRBV5-1 with TRBJ2-7; no definite D call. Trimming stripped 5 bases from V and 2 bases from J, with 11 bases between. Germline V gene data show CDR1 as SGHRS and CDR2 as YFSETQ. The CDR3 covers 13 residues. CDR3: CASRQHVTYEQYF. In DNA, the CDR3 is TGCGCCAGCAGACAGCACGTGACCTACGAGCAGTACTTC.

This clone was observed a few times. The chain recombines TRBV27 with TRBJ2-1; tentatively, D is TRBD1 (6 bases). The CDR3 consists of 14 residues. The ends were cut back, 5 bases at V and 7 bases at J, with 15 bases in the middle. Germline V gene data show CDR1 as MNHEY and CDR2 as SMNVEV (reference sequence). The CDR3 nucleotides read TGTGCCAGCAGTCCCCAGGGGCAGTTGAATGAGCAGTTCTTC. This sequence encodes CASSPQGQLNEQFF.

The rearrangement joins TRBV11-2 to TRBJ2-7, with a possible D match to TRBD2 (5 bases). This CDR3 region has 14 residues. V was pared by 5 bases and J by 3 bases, with 14 bases between. Germline loops: CDR1 SGHAT, CDR2 FQNNGV. In nucleotides, the CDR3 is TGTGCCAGCAGCCCCGGACTTTTAAACTACGAGCAGTACTTC. This encodes CASSPGLLNYEQYF. Looking up the rest from reference TRBV11-2 and TRBJ2-7 gives the full variable domain: EAGVAQSPRYKIIEKRQSVAFWCNPISGHATLYWYQQILGQGPKLLIQFQNNGVVDDSQLPKDRFSAERLKGVDSTLKIQPAKLEDSAVYLCASSPGLLNYEQYFGPGTRLTVT.